This T cell receptor (beta chain) is from a study of shared clonotypes between healthy human individuals. Every donor was a Caucasian adult from Nashville, Tennessee. Findings of the study overall: Having only a few donors restricted how much genetic and exposure-history diversity was captured.

About this clone itself: Its target is unknown.

Genomic DNA of each subset was evenly split across several immunoSEQ plates. The authors ran unsorted PBMC replicate PCRs on approximately 300 ng DNA, some 30,000 T cell genomes. The assay was immunoSEQ multiplex PCR, and TCRdb's table has in-frame clones only and misses some. The data contain some 490,000 clones, about 78% of them singletons. Trimming pared 1 base from V and 0 bases from J, leaving 11 bases between. Germline V gene data show CDR1 as LGHNA and CDR2 as YNFKEQ. The CDR3 spans 16 residues. The sequencing input was PBMCs. This chain uses TRBV4-2 with TRBJ2-3, with D unclear. This clonotype was sampled from a middle-aged woman in good health. Some clones in this sample may be carry-over from other donors' samples. The CDR3 loop reads CASSQAGGTSTDTQYF. In DNA, the CDR3 is TGTGCCAGCAGCCAAGCGGGCGGAACAAGCACAGATACGCAGTATTTT.